This T cell receptor beta chain was recorded in a study of control samples from healthy donors and cancer patients. Assay used: immunoSEQ multiplex PCR; TCRdb lists only in-frame clones, some missing. The data show about 75,000 clones, roughly 92% seen once. Between the trimmed V and J ends, which lost 4 bases and 4 bases, there was a span of 17 bases. The CDR3 runs to 15 residues. CDR1 is SGDLS and CDR2 is YYNGEE in the germline V gene. The source is a woman aged 40 to 55 in good health. Material: blood. The chain has TRBV9 and TRBJ1-2, with D possibly TRBD1 on 5 matching bases. CDR3 DNA: TGTGCCAGCAGCTCCCTAGGGGCAAACCTCTATGGCTACACCTTC. Translating gives CASSSLGANLYGYTF.